This TCR beta chain was retrieved from a study of T-cell reconstitution after alpha-beta-depleted transplantation in children. The CDR3 extends over 14 amino acids. V lost 7 bases to trimming and J lost 0 bases, with 13 bases between them. Germline-derived CDR1 and CDR2 are SGHNT and YYREEE (reference sequence). Using unique molecular identifiers, the investigators prepared the TCRbeta library. A single record per CDR3 protein comes from TCRdb applying MiXCR to the PCR reads. The sample holds approximately 70,000 distinct CDR3 sequences; roughly 5% are singletons and the top ten take approximately 17%. Regarding the study as a whole: Expanded graft clones, several hundred of them, were reportedly the source of alpha-beta T cells about two months after transplant. Newly produced T cells mostly accounted for T-cell counts and diversity one year post-transplant. Day-60 TCRbeta diversity that was high in some patients was derived from surviving recipient T cells and thymic progenitors.

This clonotype was recorded many times. Its antigen is as yet unknown. The receptor's source is a boy younger than two who had a stem cell transplant for acute myeloid leukemia, so the T cells may come from the graft donor. The gene calls are TRBV5-4 and TRBJ2-5; no clear D gene. The sequences come from PBMCs, mostly from graft donor cells, collected 180 days after TCRalphabeta/CD19-depleted stem cell transplant. In nucleotides, the CDR3 is TGTGCCAGCGGGGTCCGCGCTAACCAAGAGACCCAGTACTTC. Translated: CASGVRANQETQYF. Full variable domain (rest looked up from reference TRBV5-4 and TRBJ2-5): ETGVTQSPTHLIKTRGQQVTLRCSSQSGHNTVSWYQQALGQGPQFIFQYYREEENGRGNFPPRFSGLQFPNYSSELNVNALELDDSALYLCASGVRANQETQYFGPGTRLLVL.